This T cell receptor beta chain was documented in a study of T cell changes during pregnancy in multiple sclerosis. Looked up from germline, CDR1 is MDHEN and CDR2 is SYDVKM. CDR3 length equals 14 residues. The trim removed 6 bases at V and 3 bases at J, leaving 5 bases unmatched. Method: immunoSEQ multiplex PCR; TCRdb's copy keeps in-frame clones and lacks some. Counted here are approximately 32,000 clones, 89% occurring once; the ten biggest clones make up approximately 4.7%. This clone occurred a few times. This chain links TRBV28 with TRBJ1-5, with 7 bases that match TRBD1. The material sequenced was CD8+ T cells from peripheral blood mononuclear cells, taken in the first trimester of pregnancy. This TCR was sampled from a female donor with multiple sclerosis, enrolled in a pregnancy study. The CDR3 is CASSPTGANQPQHF. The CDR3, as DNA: TGTGCCAGCAGCCCAACAGGGGCCAATCAGCCCCAGCATTTT.